A single sample is the source of the 6 T cell receptor beta chains below, sequenced in a study of blood T cell repertoires in COVID-19. Method: immunoSEQ multiplex PCR; TCRdb's copy keeps in-frame clones and lacks some. The sample holds around 260,000 clones; over 75% are singletons and the top ten take roughly 13%. The sequencing sample was made of peripheral blood. These receptors originate from a human donor in a cohort sampled during active COVID-19.

In this sample, this clone turned up once. V gene TRBV3-1 (or the pseudogene TRBV3-2) combines with J gene TRBJ2-1, with 10 bases lining up with TRBD2. Trimming took 4 bases from V and 7 from J; bases not matched to a gene: 4. Germline V gene lookup returns CDR1 LGHDT and CDR2 YNNKEL (reference sequence). The CDR3 extends over 14 amino acids. CDR3 in amino acids: CASSLAGGANEQFF. CDR3 DNA: TGTGCCAGCAGCCTAGCGGGAGGCGCGAATGAGCAGTTCTTC.

This chain links TRBV10-2 with TRBJ2-7; D remains unclear. Germline V gene lookup returns CDR1 WSHSY and CDR2 SAAADI. The CDR3 runs 13 residues. With 3 bases removed from V and 0 bases from J, the gap between germline ends came to 6 bases. CDR3 bases: TGCGCCAGCAGTGATGACTTCTCCTACGAGCAGTACTTC. It codes for CASSDDFSYEQYF.

The rearrangement joins TRBV5-1 to TRBJ1-2; D gene uncertain. The CDR3 extends over 13 amino acids. Trimming cost V 1 base and J 3 bases, with 7 bases left between them. Germline loops: CDR1 SGHRS, CDR2 YFSETQ. CDR3 region: CASSLLGDYGYTF. The CDR3 nucleotides read TGCGCCAGCAGCTTGTTGGGAGACTATGGCTACACCTTC. Drawing the rest from reference TRBV5-1 and TRBJ1-2, the complete variable domain is KAGVTQTPRYLIKTRGQQVTLSCSPISGHRSVSWYQQTPGQGLQFLFEYFSETQRNKGNFPGRFSGRQFSNSRSEMNVSTLELGDSALYLCASSLLGDYGYTFGSGTRLTVV.

CDR3 bases: TGTGCCACCAGCAGAGCCGACAGGGCCCTCGGTCAGCCCCAGCATTTT. Translation: CATSRADRALGQPQHF. The rearrangement joins TRBV15 to TRBJ1-5, with 7 bases aligning to TRBD1. V gave up 1 base and J gave up 6 bases; unmatched junction bases: 9. The germline V gene encodes CDR1 LNHNV and CDR2 YYDKDF (reference sequence). This CDR3 contains 16 residues.

This sequence joins TRBV27 and TRBJ2-1; D gene ambiguous. Germline V gene lookup returns CDR1 MNHEY and CDR2 SMNVEV (reference sequence). The CDR3 is made up of 15 amino acids. The ends were cut back, 2 bases at V and 0 bases at J, with 8 bases in the middle. The CDR3 sequence: CASSLKEPSYNEQFF. CDR3 DNA sequence: TGTGCCAGCAGTTTAAAGGAGCCCTCCTACAATGAGCAGTTCTTC.

This clone has only a few counts. This chain uses TRBV18 with TRBJ1-1; D not certain. Germline V gene lookup returns CDR1 KGHSH and CDR2 LQKENI. V lost 5 bases, J lost 9 bases, and 19 bases lay in between. The CDR3 sequence is 14 residues long. The chain's CDR3 is CASSNRPGPAKAFF. The CDR3 DNA reads TGTGCCAGCTCAAATAGGCCAGGCCCCGCGAAAGCTTTCTTT.